The source of this T cell receptor beta chain is a study of neurological immune-mediated disorders. This clonotype was counted a few times. A total of 2 million PBMCs stored at -80 degrees C provided the unsorted libraries. Trimming cost V 5 bases and J 7 bases; bases outside gene matches: 5. Germline V CDR1 and CDR2: GTSNPN, SVGIG (reference sequence). This CDR3 is built from 12 residues. TCRdb recomputed calls from the 5' RACE reads with MiXCR, one row per CDR3 protein. The table includes around 83,000 distinct CDR3 sequences, roughly 13% detected once. The chain couples TRBV30 to TRBJ2-1, with 7 bases lining up with TRBD2. The receptor's source is a woman between 45 and 60 years old in good health. The sample taken for sequencing was PBMCs. The CDR3 bases are TGTGCCTGGGCAGCGGGGCGAAATGAGCAGTTCTTC. Its translation is CAWAAGRNEQFF.